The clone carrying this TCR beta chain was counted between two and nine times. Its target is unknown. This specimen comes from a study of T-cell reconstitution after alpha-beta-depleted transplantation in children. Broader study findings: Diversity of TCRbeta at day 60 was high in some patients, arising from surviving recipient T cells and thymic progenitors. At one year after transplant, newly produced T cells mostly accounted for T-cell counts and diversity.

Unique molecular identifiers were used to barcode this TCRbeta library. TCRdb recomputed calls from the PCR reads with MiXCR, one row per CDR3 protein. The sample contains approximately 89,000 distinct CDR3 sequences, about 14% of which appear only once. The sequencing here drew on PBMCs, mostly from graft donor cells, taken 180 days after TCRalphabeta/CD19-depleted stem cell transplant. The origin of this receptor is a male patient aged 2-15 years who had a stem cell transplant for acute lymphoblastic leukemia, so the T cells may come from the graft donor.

The CDR3 coding sequence is TGTGCCAGCAGAGAGGGGTACCGCACAGATACGCAGTATTTT. Amino acids: CASREGYRTDTQYF. The chain joins TRBV7-9 to TRBJ2-3, with D perhaps assigned TRBD1 or TRBD2 (5 bases each). The CDR3 contains 14 residues. Germline V CDR1 and CDR2: SEHNR, FQNEAQ (reference sequence). The V end was cut by 6 bases, the J end by 1 base, with 11 bases between. The entire variable domain, with the rest obtained from reference TRBV7-9 and TRBJ2-3, is as follows: DTGVSQNPRHKITKRGQNVTFRCDPISEHNRLYWYRQTLGQGPEFLTYFQNEAQLEKSRLLSDRFSAERPKGSFSTLEIQRTEQGDSAMYLCASREGYRTDTQYFGPGTRLTVL.